This is a list of T cell receptor beta chains from one sample in a study of blood T cell repertoires in COVID-19. Profiled with immunoSEQ multiplex PCR; TCRdb holds only in-frame clones, not every one. This sample has 280,000 or so clones; approximately 91% occur once, and the top ten carry approximately 13%. The sequenced material came from peripheral blood. The receptors come from a woman aged 60-75 years with acute or convalescent COVID-19. Each CDR3 is given with its conserved first and last residue. D genes are given only for firm matches. Where a row states a size, it is once, few, many or the class of an expanded clone; other rows omit it.

TRBD1,TRBV6-5,-,TRBJ1-5,CATTTGGYSNQPQHF,TGTGCCACCACCACAGGGGGATATAGCAATCAGCCCCAGCATTTT
-,TRBV4-1,-,TRBJ2-1,CASSQDRGGSYNEQFF,TGCGCCAGCAGCCAAGACAGGGGCGGCTCCTACAATGAGCAGTTCTTC
-,TRBV19,-,TRBJ2-2,CASSPSAGLNTGELFF,TGTGCCAGTAGTCCCTCTGCGGGCTTGAACACCGGGGAGCTGTTTTTT
TRBD1,TRBV30,-,TRBJ2-3,CAWSRDRGTSTDTQYF,TGTGCCTGGAGCCGGGACAGGGGGACCAGCACAGATACGCAGTATTTT
TRBD2,TRBV7-9,-,TRBJ2-3,CASSLAGGSTDTQYF,TGTGCCAGCTCACTAGCGGGAGGCTCCACAGATACGCAGTATTTT
-,TRBV19,-,TRBJ1-4,CASTDRLSGKLFF,TGTGCCAGTACAGACAGGCTCTCTGGAAAACTGTTTTTT
TRBD2,TRBV5-1,-,TRBJ2-1,CASSPRELAGYYIGDEQFF,TGCGCCAGCAGCCCTCGAGAACTAGCGGGATACTACATTGGCGATGAGCAGTTCTTC
-,TRBV7-2,-,TRBJ1-2,CASSPQQGVSYGYTF,TGTGCCAGCAGCCCGCAACAGGGCGTAAGCTATGGCTACACCTTC
-,TRBV28,-,TRBJ2-7,CASTPTAPNSYEQYF,TGTGCCAGCACCCCGACAGCGCCTAACTCCTACGAGCAGTACTTC
TRBD2,TRBV5-4,few,TRBJ2-7,CASHGGTSSSYEQYF,TGTGCCAGCCACGGGGGGACTAGCAGCTCCTACGAGCAGTACTTC
-,TRBV27,few,TRBJ2-2,CASSLGRKTGELFF,TGTGCCAGCAGTTTGGGCCGGAAAACCGGGGAGCTGTTTTTT
-,TRBV19,-,TRBJ2-2,CASSPSAGGELFF,TGTGCCAGTAGTCCCTCGGCGGGCGGGGAGCTGTTTTTT
-,TRBV7-3,-,TRBJ2-3,CASSRGEGPDTQYF,TGTGCCAGCAGCCGGGGAGAAGGTCCAGATACGCAGTATTTT
TRBD2,TRBV2,-,TRBJ2-7,CASSEGGNSYEQYF,TGTGCCAGCAGTGAGGGAGGGAACTCCTACGAGCAGTACTTC
-,TRBV6-1,-,TRBJ1-1,CASSPHQNTEAFF,TGTGCCAGCAGTCCACACCAGAACACTGAAGCTTTCTTT
-,TRBV4-1,-,TRBJ1-1,CASSGQGPNTEAFF,TGCGCCAGCAGCGGACAAGGCCCGAACACTGAAGCTTTCTTT
-,TRBV4-1,few,TRBJ1-1,CASSHELQGMAEAFF,TGCGCCAGCAGCCATGAACTACAGGGAATGGCTGAAGCTTTCTTT
-,TRBV2,once,TRBJ1-1,CASRSGVAEAFF,TGTGCCAGCAGATCGGGGGTCGCTGAAGCTTTCTTT
TRBD2,TRBV28,-,TRBJ2-5,CASSRTRTSGRAEETQYF,TGTGCCAGCTCCCGAACCCGGACTAGCGGGAGGGCGGAGGAGACCCAGTACTTC
-,TRBV18,-,TRBJ1-3,CASSSLPGGVHSGNTIYF,TGTGCCAGCTCCTCGCTCCCGGGCGGGGTACACTCTGGAAACACCATATATTTT
TRBD1,TRBV28,-,TRBJ1-6,CASSSITGGSYNSPLHF,TGTGCCAGCAGTTCGATAACAGGGGGCTCCTATAATTCACCCCTCCACTTT
TRBD1,TRBV19,-,TRBJ1-6,CASSIPSGQGASPLHF,TGTGCCAGTAGTATTCCCTCCGGACAGGGGGCCTCACCCCTCCACTTT
-,TRBV28,-,TRBJ1-5,CASSLRRENQPQHF,TGTGCCAGCAGTTTACGACGGGAAAATCAGCCCCAGCATTTT
-,TRBV7-9,-,TRBJ1-2,CASSLMTEPYGYTF,TGTGCCAGCAGCTTAATGACAGAACCCTATGGCTACACCTTC
-,TRBV28,-,TRBJ2-7,CASSLNKYRVPPYEQYF,TGTGCCAGCAGTTTGAATAAATACAGGGTACCCCCCTACGAGCAGTACTTC
-,TRBV3-1/TRBV3-2,-,TRBJ2-1,CASGRSQTYNEQFF,TGTGCCAGCGGCCGTAGCCAGACCTACAATGAGCAGTTCTTC
-,TRBV5-4,-,TRBJ1-1,CASSADSWTEAFF,TGTGCCAGCAGCGCGGACTCGTGGACTGAAGCTTTCTTT
-,TRBV18,-,TRBJ2-5,CASSPRGFGETQYF,TGTGCCAGCTCACCAAGAGGGTTCGGAGAGACCCAGTACTTC
TRBD1,TRBV19,-,TRBJ1-1,CASSMGQVNTEAFF,TGTGCCAGTAGTATGGGACAGGTGAACACTGAAGCTTTCTTT
TRBD1,TRBV10-3,-,TRBJ2-1,CAIRRQGTDNEQFF,TGTGCCATCAGGCGACAGGGGACAGACAATGAGCAGTTCTTC
-,TRBV19,-,TRBJ1-5,CASSIEGSLFVGQPQHF,TGTGCCAGTAGTATCGAGGGTAGTCTGTTCGTCGGTCAGCCCCAGCATTTT
-,TRBV28,-,TRBJ2-7,CATCLFGTPSSYEQYF,TGTGCCACCTGTCTCTTCGGGACTCCGAGCTCCTACGAGCAGTACTTC
TRBD1,TRBV4-1,-,TRBJ1-4,CASSQPWTGNYATNEKLFF,TGCGCCAGCAGCCAGCCTTGGACAGGGAATTACGCAACTAATGAAAAACTGTTTTTT
-,TRBV10-3,-,TRBJ2-1,CAISERRDSYNEQFF,TGTGCCATCAGTGAGCGCAGGGACTCCTACAATGAGCAGTTCTTC
-,TRBV4-1,-,TRBJ1-1,CASSQDRPERRANTEAFF,TGCGCCAGCAGCCAAGATCGCCCGGAGCGGAGGGCGAATACTGAAGCTTTCTTT
TRBD1,TRBV28,-,TRBJ1-2,CASSLLVGQGWNGYTF,TGTGCCAGCAGTTTATTGGTGGGACAGGGGTGGAATGGCTACACCTTC
-,TRBV28,-,TRBJ1-2,CASSPTGPTRGYTF,TGTGCCAGCAGTCCGACAGGTCCTACGAGGGGCTACACCTTC
TRBD2,TRBV6-2/TRBV6-3,-,TRBJ2-1,CASSPGTSGGVDEQFF,TGTGCCAGCAGCCCCGGGACTAGCGGGGGGGTCGATGAGCAGTTCTTC
-,TRBV5-8,-,TRBJ2-7,CASSPRGGQGSYEQYF,TGTGCCAGCAGCCCGCGGGGGGGACAGGGGTCCTACGAGCAGTACTTC
-,TRBV5-4,-,TRBJ1-2,CASSRQALPHGYTF,TGTGCCAGCAGCCGACAAGCCCTCCCCCATGGCTACACCTTC
TRBD1,TRBV28,-,TRBJ2-7,CASSSGQLPYEQYF,TGTGCCAGCAGTTCGGGACAGTTACCCTACGAGCAGTACTTC
TRBD1,TRBV9,few,TRBJ1-6,CASSLRQGESPLHF,TGTGCCAGCAGCTTAAGACAGGGGGAATCACCCCTCCACTTT
-,TRBV29-1,-,TRBJ2-1,CSVVTSVDEQFF,TGCAGCGTAGTAACTTCCGTCGATGAGCAGTTCTTC
TRBD1,TRBV28,-,TRBJ1-3,CASSPDRGGNTIYF,TGTGCCAGCAGTCCTGACAGGGGTGGAAACACCATATATTTT
-,TRBV19,-,TRBJ1-1,CASSTPGAGFF,TGTGCCAGTAGTACCCCAGGGGCTGGTTTCTTT
-,TRBV5-6,-,TRBJ2-6,CASSLTGIRANVLTF,TGTGCCAGCAGCTTGACAGGGATAAGGGCCAACGTCCTGACTTTC
TRBD1,TRBV28,once,TRBJ2-7,CASSTAGTGIRYEQYF,TGTGCCAGCAGTACAGCCGGGACAGGGATCCGCTACGAGCAGTACTTC
-,TRBV7-9,-,TRBJ1-1,CASSLVGARNTEAFF,TGTGCCAGCAGCTTAGTTGGGGCCAGGAACACTGAAGCTTTCTTT
TRBD2,TRBV3-1/TRBV3-2,once,TRBJ2-7,CASSPRLAGVLNEQYF,TGTGCCAGCAGCCCCAGACTAGCGGGGGTCCTGAACGAGCAGTACTTC
TRBD1,TRBV24-1,-,TRBJ1-5,CATSDRTGLNQPQHF,TGTGCCACCAGTGATCGGACAGGGCTGAATCAGCCCCAGCATTTT
-,TRBV7-2,-,TRBJ2-3,CASSPRWRPSTDTQYF,TGTGCCAGCAGCCCGAGGTGGCGCCCTAGCACAGATACGCAGTATTTT
-,TRBV7-9,once,TRBJ1-6,CASSSPTAGPSPLHF,TGTGCCAGCAGCTCCCCGACAGCCGGGCCCTCACCCCTCCACTTT
TRBD2,TRBV7-2,-,TRBJ2-7,CASSLERGRASNEQYF,TGTGCCAGCAGCTTAGAGAGAGGGAGGGCCTCCAACGAGCAGTACTTC